The 26 T cell receptor beta chains below all came from one sample that was sequenced in a study of T cell responses to AZD1222 COVID-19 vaccine (dated by TCRdb to the early 2020s). Library generation was performed with the immunoSEQ multiplex PCR assay. Imported from immuneACCESS, the table was reduced by TCRdb to in-frame sequences with V and J called. These copies leave out some clones; in studies compared against another copy, an unresolved V gene accounts for under half, and the cause of the remainder is not known. The sample table holds approximately 120,000 clones, of which roughly 86% were seen once. The ten largest clonotypes hold about 4% of the sample. In light of the paper, this sample's time point label describes: about 28 days (+/-7) after the second vaccine dose. This material consisted of peripheral blood, taken 28 days after the second AZD1222 dose. The source is an adult who received the AZD1222 COVID-19 vaccine.

This rearrangement joins TRBV19 to TRBJ1-2; the match to TRBD1 covers 8 bases. Germline CDR1 LNHDA, CDR2 SQIVND (reference sequence). Unmatched junction bases numbered 5, after V lost 1 base and J lost 10 bases. This CDR3 is built from 13 residues. In DNA form, the CDR3 reads TGTGCCAGTAGTATAGGGACAGGGCGACCCTACACCTTC. Translation gives CASSIGTGRPYTF.

In its sample, this clone was seen many times. This CDR3 reads CATLGQGDGYTF. The CDR3 region has the DNA TGCGCCACCCTCGGACAGGGAGATGGCTACACCTTC. The chain recombines TRBV10-1 with TRBJ1-2; 8 bases fit TRBD1. CDR3 length: 12 residues. V shed 10 bases, J shed 6 bases, and the junction held 7 bases outside the gene matches. Per germline, CDR1 WNHNN and CDR2 SYGVQD (reference sequence).

The CDR3 DNA sequence: TGTGCCCGGCCTTGGTCCCAGTACTTC. Its protein product is CARPWSQYF. The J gene is TRBJ2-5, the V gene TRBV27, with D uncertain. This CDR3 spans 9 amino acids. V was cut by 11 bases and J by 9 bases, with 10 bases left in between. CDR1 MNHEY and CDR2 SMNVEV come from the germline V gene (reference sequence).

V and J are TRBV11-1 and TRBJ1-5; 10 positions agree with TRBD1. CDR3 length equals 16 residues. From germline, CDR1 is SGHAT and CDR2 FQDESV (reference sequence). Germline trimming cut 4 bases from V and 6 bases from J; bases unmatched to any gene: 9. CDR3 DNA sequence: TGTGCCAGCAGCTCATCCGGGACAGGGGTCCCTCAGCCCCAGCATTTT. Its protein product is CASSSSGTGVPQPQHF.

The genes are TRBV28 and TRBJ1-4; 7 nucleotides agree with TRBD1. The CDR3 contains 12 residues. V lost 5 bases and J lost 11; bases outside the gene matches: 5. From germline, CDR1 is MDHEN and CDR2 SYDVKM. The CDR3 loop reads CASSPKGQKLFF. CDR3 in DNA: TGTGCCAGCAGTCCTAAGGGACAGAAACTGTTTTTT.

This clone showed up just a few times. This chain links TRBV9 with TRBJ2-7; TRBD1 matches at 7 bases. Trimming removed 4 bases from V and 6 bases from J; junction bases left unmatched: 4. This CDR3 is 12 amino acids long. Germline CDR1 reads SGDLS; CDR2 reads YYNGEE. CDR3 in amino acids: CASSLTGVEQYF. Written as DNA, the CDR3 is TGTGCCAGCAGCCTAACAGGGGTCGAGCAGTACTTC.

This clone was counted once. The genes are TRBV14 and TRBJ2-1; 7 bases align to TRBD1. The CDR3 loop spans 15 amino acids. Germline V gene data show CDR1 as SGHDN and CDR2 as FVKESK. The V gene end was trimmed by 7 bases and the J gene end by 0 bases; junction bases not matched to a gene: 6. CDR3 amino acids: CASTTGTSSYNEQFF. For the CDR3, the DNA is TGTGCCAGCACGACAGGGACAAGCTCCTACAATGAGCAGTTCTTC.

The CDR3 DNA sequence: TGTGCCAGCAGCTTCACGGGGGATTACAATGAGCAGTTCTTC. It specifies CASSFTGDYNEQFF. The V gene is TRBV6-5, the J gene TRBJ2-1; D is perhaps TRBD2 (6 bases). CDR3 length equals 14 residues. Germline V gene lookup returns CDR1 MNHEY and CDR2 SVGAGI. Trimming took 6 bases from V and 4 from J, leaving 13 bases between them.

The rearrangement uses TRBV9 and TRBJ2-7; D uncertain. Germline loops: CDR1 SGDLS, CDR2 YYNGEE. The CDR3 sequence is 14 residues long. The ends were cut back, 0 bases at V and 4 bases at J, with 11 bases in the middle. The CDR3 DNA is TGTGCCAGCAGCGTAGAAGGGTCCGGGTACGAGCAGTACTTC. Translating gives CASSVEGSGYEQYF.

The V and J genes are TRBV19 and TRBJ2-5, with D unresolved. This CDR3 contains 13 residues. Per the germline V gene, CDR1 is LNHDA and CDR2 is SQIVND (reference sequence). The V gene lost 7 bases and the J gene lost 5 bases, with 14 bases spanning the gap. CDR3 coding DNA: TGTGCCAGTACCCCCCACCCCGGGGAGACCCAGTACTTC. Translated: CASTPHPGETQYF.

About this clone: The identical CDR3 is also encoded by other nucleotide sequences in the sample. CDR3 in DNA: TGTGCCACCAGTGATTGGGGGGGCACCGGGGAGCTGTTTTTT. This encodes CATSDWGGTGELFF. The rearrangement joins TRBV24-1 to TRBJ2-2, with 7 bases that match TRBD2. CDR3 length equals 14 residues. Losses at the gene ends were 2 bases for V and 4 bases for J; bases not matched to a gene: 0. Germline V gene data show CDR1 as KGHDR and CDR2 as SFDVKD.

The chain combines TRBV19 with TRBJ2-2, with no clear D. Between the trimmed V and J ends, which lost 7 bases and 6 bases, there was a span of 9 bases. This CDR3 has 12 residues. Per the germline V gene, CDR1 is LNHDA and CDR2 is SQIVND (reference sequence). The CDR3 loop is CASTLGSGELFF. CDR3 sequence (DNA): TGTGCCAGTACCCTTGGTTCCGGGGAGCTGTTTTTT.

This clone showed up just a few times. V is TRBV28 and J is TRBJ2-5; TRBD2 might be the D (6 bases). Germline V gives CDR1 MDHEN, CDR2 SYDVKM. V lost 10 bases and J 3 bases, leaving 15 bases between the germline ends. The CDR3 loop spans 13 amino acids. In DNA form, the CDR3 reads TGTGCCACCTCGACCTGGGGGGAAGAGACCCAGTACTTC. Amino acids: CATSTWGEETQYF.

The chain has TRBV18 and TRBJ2-4, with 7 positions matching TRBD1. This CDR3 has 13 amino acids. The trim removed 4 bases at V and 8 bases at J, leaving 5 bases unmatched. Germline CDR1 KGHSH, CDR2 LQKENI. The CDR3 coding sequence is TGTGCCAGCTCACTGGGACAGAGAGACATTCAGTACTTC. This translates into CASSLGQRDIQYF. The full variable domain, completed using reference TRBV18 and TRBJ2-4, is NAGVMQNPRHLVRRRGQEARLRCSPMKGHSHVYWYRQLPEEGLKFMVYLQKENIIDESGMPKERFSAEFPKEGPSILRIQQVVRGDSAAYFCASSLGQRDIQYFGAGTRLSVL.

The rearrangement links TRBV10-3 to TRBJ1-1; tentative D call: TRBD1 (5 bases). The length of the CDR3 is 13 residues. The germline V and J ends were trimmed by 8 bases and 9 bases, with 19 bases remaining between them. Per germline, CDR1 ENHRY and CDR2 SYGVKD. In DNA, the CDR3 is TGTGCCATCCAGGGCGATGGGCAGGGACAAGCTTTCTTT. It codes for CAIQGDGQGQAFF.

This chain connects TRBV7-9 to TRBJ1-2; D gene ambiguous. Germline CDR1 SEHNR, CDR2 FQNEAQ (reference sequence). V lost 4 bases and J lost 7, with 19 bases in between. There are 15 residues in the CDR3. Here the CDR3 DNA reads TGTGCCAGCAGCTCGTACCAACAAAGTGGATTTGGCTACACCTTC. It specifies CASSSYQQSGFGYTF.

CDR3 bases: TGTGCCAGCAGCCAATCATCCCAGGGGGGTGAAAAACTGTTTTTT. Protein product: CASSQSSQGGEKLFF. The V call is TRBV16, the J call TRBJ1-4; 7 bases are shared with TRBD1. V shed 0 bases and J 7 bases; nucleotides not matched to a gene: 5. Germline CDR1 KGHSY, CDR2 FQNENV. This CDR3 region has 15 residues.

A word on this clone: The sample holds other DNA sequences that translate to the same CDR3. The chain couples TRBV18 to TRBJ1-2; TRBD1 aligns across 9 bases. V lost 3 bases and J lost 4; bases outside the gene matches: 3. This CDR3 has 14 amino acids. CDR1 is KGHSH, CDR2 LQKENI, per germline. The CDR3 DNA sequence: TGTGCCAGCTCACCCGACAGGGGGGCCTATGGCTACACCTTC. Protein product: CASSPDRGAYGYTF.

The V call is TRBV6-6, the J call TRBJ1-1; possibly TRBD1 for D (6 bases). The ends were cut back, 5 bases at V and 0 bases at J, with 10 bases in the middle. Germline V gene sequence: CDR1 MNHNY, CDR2 SVGAGI (reference sequence). The CDR3 is 14 residues long. CDR3 protein: CASSGRGLNTEAFF. The DNA for the CDR3 is TGTGCCAGCAGTGGCAGGGGACTGAACACTGAAGCTTTCTTT.

Turning to this clone: Within the sample, other DNA sequences also encode this same CDR3. The genes are TRBV30 and TRBJ1-5; D gene unclear. Per the germline V gene, CDR1 is GTSNPN and CDR2 is SVGIG (reference sequence). This CDR3 comprises 13 residues. V was clipped by 4 bases and J by 0 bases, with 7 bases between them. The CDR3 DNA is TGTGCCTGGACCCTAGATAGCAATCAGCCCCAGCATTTT. Translating gives CAWTLDSNQPQHF.

V usage is TRBV27 and J usage is TRBJ1-5; a weak D match, TRBD1 (6 bases). This CDR3 region has 16 residues. V dropped 7 bases and J dropped 2 bases, with 18 bases sitting between them. Germline CDR1 and CDR2: MNHEY and SMNVEV (reference sequence). The CDR3 nucleotides are TGTGCCAGCACCTCCCTTGGCAGGGGTGGCAATCAGCCCCAGCATTTT. Protein product: CASTSLGRGGNQPQHF.

The chain is built from TRBV6-6 and TRBJ2-3; 10 nucleotides align to TRBD2. The CDR3 covers 15 residues. V trimming: 4 bases; J trimming: 4 bases; junction bases outside the gene matches: 5. CDR1 and CDR2 (germline): MNHNY, SVGAGI (reference sequence). The CDR3 reads CASSFSGGSPDTQYF. The CDR3 nucleotides read TGTGCCAGCAGTTTTAGCGGGGGGTCCCCAGATACGCAGTATTTT.

This clone showed up just a few times. J is TRBJ1-1 and V is TRBV7-8, with D possibly matching TRBD1 (6 bases). This CDR3 region has 19 residues. V was clipped by 1 base and J by 1 base, with 22 bases between them. Per germline, CDR1 SGHVS and CDR2 FQNEAQ. The CDR3 region is CASSLGRLIKTGQNTEAFF. DNA of the CDR3: TGTGCCAGCAGCTTAGGGCGATTAATTAAGACAGGCCAGAACACTGAAGCTTTCTTT.

The chain uses TRBV28 and TRBJ2-2; D possibly corresponds to TRBD1 (6 bases). The CDR3 totals 15 residues. Trimming took 5 bases from V and 3 from J, leaving 13 bases between them. Germline V gene sequence: CDR1 MDHEN, CDR2 SYDVKM. The CDR3 nucleotides read TGTGCCAGCAGTCCCCCCGACAGGCACACCGGGGAGCTGTTTTTT. Its translation: CASSPPDRHTGELFF.

The chain couples TRBV6-2 or TRBV6-3 to TRBJ2-7; 10 nucleotides line up with TRBD2. The CDR3 length is 14 residues. V dropped 0 bases and J dropped 4; count of bases not matched to a gene: 0. CDR1 MNHEY and CDR2 SVGEGT come from the germline V gene. As DNA, the CDR3 is TGTGCCAGCAGTTACTCACTAGCGGGGTACGAGCAGTACTTC. Translating gives CASSYSLAGYEQYF.

The chain carries TRBV2 and TRBJ1-3, with no clear D. This CDR3 is built from 14 residues. V dropped 3 bases and J dropped 0 bases, with 6 bases sitting between them. Germline values: CDR1 SNHLY, CDR2 FYNNEI. The CDR3 nucleotides read TGTGCCAGCAGTGACAGTAACTCTGGAAACACCATATATTTT. Translation: CASSDSNSGNTIYF.